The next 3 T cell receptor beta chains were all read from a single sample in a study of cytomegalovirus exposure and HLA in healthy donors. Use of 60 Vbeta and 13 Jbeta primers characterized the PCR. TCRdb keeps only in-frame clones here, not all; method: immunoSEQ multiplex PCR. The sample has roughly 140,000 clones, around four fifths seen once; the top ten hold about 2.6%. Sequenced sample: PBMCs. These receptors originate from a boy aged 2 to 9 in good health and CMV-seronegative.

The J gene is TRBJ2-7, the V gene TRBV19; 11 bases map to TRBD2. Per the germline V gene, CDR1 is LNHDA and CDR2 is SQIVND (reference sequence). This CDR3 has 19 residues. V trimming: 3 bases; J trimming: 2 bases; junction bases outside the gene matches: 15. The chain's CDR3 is CASSIRLLGRLAGTYEQYF. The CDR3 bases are TGTGCCAGTAGTATCCGGCTATTGGGGAGACTAGCGGGGACCTACGAGCAGTACTTC.

CDR3 nucleotide sequence: TGTGCTAGTGGTCCCCCCGACTCCTACGAGCAGTACTTC. This gives the protein CASGPPDSYEQYF. The chain couples TRBV12-5 to TRBJ2-5; D is unresolved. Gene TRBJ2-7 matches the end of the DNA better, so the J call may be wrong. The CDR3 runs 13 residues. Germline V CDR1 and CDR2: LGHNT, FRNRAP.

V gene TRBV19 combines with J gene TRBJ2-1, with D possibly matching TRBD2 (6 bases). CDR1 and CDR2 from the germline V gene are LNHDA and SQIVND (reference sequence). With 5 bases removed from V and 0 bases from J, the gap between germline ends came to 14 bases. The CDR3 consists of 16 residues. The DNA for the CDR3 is TGTGCCAGTAGTTCTTGGGCGGGGAGCTCCTACAATGAGCAGTTCTTC. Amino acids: CASSSWAGSSYNEQFF.